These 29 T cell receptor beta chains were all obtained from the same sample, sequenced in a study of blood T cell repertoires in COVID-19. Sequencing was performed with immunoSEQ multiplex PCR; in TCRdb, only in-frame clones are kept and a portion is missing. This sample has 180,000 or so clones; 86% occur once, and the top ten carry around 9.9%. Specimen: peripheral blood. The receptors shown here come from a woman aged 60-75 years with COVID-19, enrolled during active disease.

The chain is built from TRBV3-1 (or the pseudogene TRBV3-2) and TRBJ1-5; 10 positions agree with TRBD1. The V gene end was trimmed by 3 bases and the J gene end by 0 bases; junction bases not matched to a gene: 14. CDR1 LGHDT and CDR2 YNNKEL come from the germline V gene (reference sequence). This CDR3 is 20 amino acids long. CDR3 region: CASSQIPPGQGIYSNQPQHF. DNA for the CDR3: TGTGCCAGCAGCCAGATTCCGCCGGGACAGGGGATTTATAGCAATCAGCCCCAGCATTTT.

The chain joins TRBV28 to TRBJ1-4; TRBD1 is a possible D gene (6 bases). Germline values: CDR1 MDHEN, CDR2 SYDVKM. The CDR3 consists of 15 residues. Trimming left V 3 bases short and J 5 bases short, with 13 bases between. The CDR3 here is CASSFFLGANEKLFF. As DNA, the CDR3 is TGTGCCAGCAGTTTTTTTCTGGGGGCGAATGAAAAACTGTTTTTT.

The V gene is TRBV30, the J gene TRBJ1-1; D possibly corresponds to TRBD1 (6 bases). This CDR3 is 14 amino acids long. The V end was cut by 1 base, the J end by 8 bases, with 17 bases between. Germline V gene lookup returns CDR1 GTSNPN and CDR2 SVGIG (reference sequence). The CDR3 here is CAWSDIGQGREAFF. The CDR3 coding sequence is TGTGCCTGGAGTGATATCGGGCAGGGGCGGGAAGCTTTCTTT.

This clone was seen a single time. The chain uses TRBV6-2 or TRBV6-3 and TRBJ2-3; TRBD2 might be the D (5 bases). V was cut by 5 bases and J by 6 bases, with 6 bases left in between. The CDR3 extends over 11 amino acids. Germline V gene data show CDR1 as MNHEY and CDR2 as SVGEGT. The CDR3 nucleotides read TGTGCCAGCAGTAGAGGGGATACGCAGTATTTT. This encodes CASSRGDTQYF.

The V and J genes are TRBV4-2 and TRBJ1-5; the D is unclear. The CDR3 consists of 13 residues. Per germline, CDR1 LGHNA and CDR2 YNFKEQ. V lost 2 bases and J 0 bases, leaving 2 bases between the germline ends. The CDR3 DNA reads TGTGCCAGCAGCCAATATAGCAATCAGCCCCAGCATTTT. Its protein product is CASSQYSNQPQHF.

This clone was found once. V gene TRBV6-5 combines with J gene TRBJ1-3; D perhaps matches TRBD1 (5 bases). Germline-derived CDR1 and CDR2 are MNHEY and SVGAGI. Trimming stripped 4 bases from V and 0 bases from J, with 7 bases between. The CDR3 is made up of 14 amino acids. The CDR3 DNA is TGTGCCAGCAGTTTTGACAGCTCTGGAAACACCATATATTTT. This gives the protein CASSFDSSGNTIYF.

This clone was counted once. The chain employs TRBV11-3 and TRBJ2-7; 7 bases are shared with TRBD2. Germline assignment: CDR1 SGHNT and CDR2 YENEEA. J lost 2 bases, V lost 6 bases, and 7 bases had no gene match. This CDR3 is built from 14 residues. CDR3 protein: CASRGTGGTYEQYF. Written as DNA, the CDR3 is TGTGCCAGCAGAGGAACGGGGGGAACCTACGAGCAGTACTTC.

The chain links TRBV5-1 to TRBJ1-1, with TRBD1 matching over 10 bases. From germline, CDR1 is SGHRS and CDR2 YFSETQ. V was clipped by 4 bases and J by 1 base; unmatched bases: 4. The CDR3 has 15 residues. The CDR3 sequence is CASSLRTGGNTEAFF. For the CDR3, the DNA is TGCGCCAGCAGCCTGCGGACAGGGGGGAACACTGAAGCTTTCTTT.

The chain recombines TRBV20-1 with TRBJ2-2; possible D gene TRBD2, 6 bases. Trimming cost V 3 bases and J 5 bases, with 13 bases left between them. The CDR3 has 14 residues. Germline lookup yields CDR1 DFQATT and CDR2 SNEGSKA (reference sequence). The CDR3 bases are TGCAGTGCTAGTGGGTTTGGGGGGACCGGGGAGCTGTTTTTT. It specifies CSASGFGGTGELFF.

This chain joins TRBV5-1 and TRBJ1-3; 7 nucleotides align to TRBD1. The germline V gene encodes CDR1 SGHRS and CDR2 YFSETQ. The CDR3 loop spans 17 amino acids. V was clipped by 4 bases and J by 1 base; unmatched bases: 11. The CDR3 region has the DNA TGCGCCAGCAGCGGGGACATACAGGGGAGGTCTGGAAACACCATATATTTT. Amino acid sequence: CASSGDIQGRSGNTIYF.

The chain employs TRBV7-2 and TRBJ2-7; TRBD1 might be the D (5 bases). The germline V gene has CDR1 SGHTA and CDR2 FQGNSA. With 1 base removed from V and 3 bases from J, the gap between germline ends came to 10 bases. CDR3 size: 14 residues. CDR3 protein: CASSLVARDYEQYF. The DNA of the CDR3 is TGTGCCAGCAGCTTAGTAGCCAGGGACTACGAGCAGTACTTC.

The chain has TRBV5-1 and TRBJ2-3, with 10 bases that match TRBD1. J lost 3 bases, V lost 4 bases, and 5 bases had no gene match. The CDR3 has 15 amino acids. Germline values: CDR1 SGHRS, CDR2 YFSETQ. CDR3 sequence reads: CASSGGQGRTDTQYF. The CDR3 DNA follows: TGCGCCAGCAGCGGGGGACAGGGGAGGACAGATACGCAGTATTTT.

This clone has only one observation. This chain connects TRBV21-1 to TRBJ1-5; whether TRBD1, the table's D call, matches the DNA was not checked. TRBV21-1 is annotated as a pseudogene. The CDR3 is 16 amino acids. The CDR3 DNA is TGTGCCAGCAGCAAACAACAGGGGCAAGGCAATCAGCCCCAGCATTTT. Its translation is CASSKQQGQGNQPQHF.

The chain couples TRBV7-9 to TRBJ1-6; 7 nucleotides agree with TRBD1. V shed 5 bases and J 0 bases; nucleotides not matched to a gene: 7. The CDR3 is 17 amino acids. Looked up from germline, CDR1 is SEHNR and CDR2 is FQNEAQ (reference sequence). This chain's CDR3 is CASSQGGQSSYNSPLHF. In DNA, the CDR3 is TGTGCCAGCAGCCAAGGGGGACAGAGCTCCTATAATTCACCCCTCCACTTT.

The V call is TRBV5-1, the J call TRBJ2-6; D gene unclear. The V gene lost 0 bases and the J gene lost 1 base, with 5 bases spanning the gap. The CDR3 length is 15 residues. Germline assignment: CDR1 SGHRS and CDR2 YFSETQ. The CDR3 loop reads CASSLEHSGANVLTF. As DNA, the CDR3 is TGCGCCAGCAGCTTGGAGCATTCTGGGGCCAACGTCCTGACTTTC.

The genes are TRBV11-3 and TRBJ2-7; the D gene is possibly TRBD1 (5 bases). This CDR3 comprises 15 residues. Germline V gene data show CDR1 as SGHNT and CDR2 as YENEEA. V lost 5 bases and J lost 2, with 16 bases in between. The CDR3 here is CASSLGPQGPYEQYF. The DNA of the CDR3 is TGTGCCAGCAGCCTAGGCCCTCAGGGCCCCTACGAGCAGTACTTC.

CDR3 sequence (DNA): TGTGCCAGTAGAAACCCACAGGGTTCCTACAATGAGCAGTTCTTC. Translated: CASRNPQGSYNEQFF. The rearrangement uses TRBV19 and TRBJ2-1, with D perhaps TRBD1 (6 bases). This CDR3 spans 15 amino acids. Per the germline V gene, CDR1 is LNHDA and CDR2 is SQIVND (reference sequence). Trimming left V 6 bases short and J 1 base short, with 13 bases between.

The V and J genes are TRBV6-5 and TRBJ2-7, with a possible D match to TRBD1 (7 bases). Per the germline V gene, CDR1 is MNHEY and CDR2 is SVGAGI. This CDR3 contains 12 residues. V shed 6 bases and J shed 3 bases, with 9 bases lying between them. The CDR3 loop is CASSQGGYEQYF. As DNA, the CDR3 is TGTGCCAGCAGCCAGGGGGGCTACGAGCAGTACTTC.

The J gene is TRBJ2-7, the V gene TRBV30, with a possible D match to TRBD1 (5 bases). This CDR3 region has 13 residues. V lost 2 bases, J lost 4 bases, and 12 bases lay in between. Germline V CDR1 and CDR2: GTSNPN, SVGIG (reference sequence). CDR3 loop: CAWSITGAYEQYF. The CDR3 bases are TGTGCCTGGAGTATCACAGGAGCTTACGAGCAGTACTTC.

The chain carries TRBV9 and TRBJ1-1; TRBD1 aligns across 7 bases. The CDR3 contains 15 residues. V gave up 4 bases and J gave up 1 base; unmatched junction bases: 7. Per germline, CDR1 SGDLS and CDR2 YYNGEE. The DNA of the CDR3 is TGTGCCAGCAGCCCCCAGGACAGGCAGAACACTGAAGCTTTCTTT. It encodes CASSPQDRQNTEAFF.

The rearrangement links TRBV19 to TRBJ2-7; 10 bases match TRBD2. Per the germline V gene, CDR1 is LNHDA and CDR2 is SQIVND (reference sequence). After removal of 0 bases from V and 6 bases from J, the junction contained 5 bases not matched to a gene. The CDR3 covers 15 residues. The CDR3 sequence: CASSIDGTSDREQYF. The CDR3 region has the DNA TGTGCCAGTAGTATAGATGGGACTAGCGATCGCGAGCAGTACTTC.

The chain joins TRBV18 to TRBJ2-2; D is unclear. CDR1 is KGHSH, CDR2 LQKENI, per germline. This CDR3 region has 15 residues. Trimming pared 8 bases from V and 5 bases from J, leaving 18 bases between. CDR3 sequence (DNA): TGTGCCAGCCCTAACAGTGATTCCCAAACCGGGGAGCTGTTTTTT. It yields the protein CASPNSDSQTGELFF.

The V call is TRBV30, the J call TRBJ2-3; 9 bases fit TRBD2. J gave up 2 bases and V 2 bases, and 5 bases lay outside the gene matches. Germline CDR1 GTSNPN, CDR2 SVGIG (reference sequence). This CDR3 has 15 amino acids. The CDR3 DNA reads TGTGCCTGGAGTAGGACTAGCGCCTACACAGATACGCAGTATTTT. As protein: CAWSRTSAYTDTQYF.

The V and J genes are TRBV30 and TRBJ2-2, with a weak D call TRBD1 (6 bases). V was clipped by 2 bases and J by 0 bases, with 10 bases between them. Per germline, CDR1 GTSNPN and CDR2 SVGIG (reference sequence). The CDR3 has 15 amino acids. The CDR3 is CAWSYGTTNTGELFF. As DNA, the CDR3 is TGTGCCTGGAGTTACGGGACAACGAACACCGGGGAGCTGTTTTTT.

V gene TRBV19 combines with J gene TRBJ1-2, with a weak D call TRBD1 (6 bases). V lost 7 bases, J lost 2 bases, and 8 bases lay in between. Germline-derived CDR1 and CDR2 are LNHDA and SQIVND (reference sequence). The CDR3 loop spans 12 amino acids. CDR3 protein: CASTQGNYGYTF. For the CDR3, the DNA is TGTGCCAGTACTCAGGGGAACTATGGCTACACCTTC.

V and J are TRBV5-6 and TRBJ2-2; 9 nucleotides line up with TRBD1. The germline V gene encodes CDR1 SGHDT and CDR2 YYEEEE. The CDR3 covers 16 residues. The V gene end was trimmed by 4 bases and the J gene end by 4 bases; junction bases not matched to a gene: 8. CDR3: CASSPGTGYGTGELFF. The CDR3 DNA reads TGTGCCAGCAGCCCAGGGACAGGGTACGGCACCGGGGAGCTGTTTTTT.

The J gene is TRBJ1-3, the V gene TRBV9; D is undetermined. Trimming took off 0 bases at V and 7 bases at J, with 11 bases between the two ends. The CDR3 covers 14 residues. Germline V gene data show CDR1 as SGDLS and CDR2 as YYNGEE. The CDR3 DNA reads TGTGCCAGCAGCGTAGACGTCTGGAGGAACACCATATATTTT. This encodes CASSVDVWRNTIYF. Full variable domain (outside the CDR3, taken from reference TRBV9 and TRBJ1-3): DSGVTQTPKHLITATGQRVTLRCSPRSGDLSVYWYQQSLDQGLQFLIQYYNGEERAKGNILERFSAQQFPDLHSELNLSSLELGDSALYFCASSVDVWRNTIYFGEGSWLTVV.

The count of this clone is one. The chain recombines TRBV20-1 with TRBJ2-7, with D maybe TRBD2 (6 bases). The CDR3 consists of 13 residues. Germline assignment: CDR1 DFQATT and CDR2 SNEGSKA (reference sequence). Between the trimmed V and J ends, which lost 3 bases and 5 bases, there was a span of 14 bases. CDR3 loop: CSASPGGYNEQYF. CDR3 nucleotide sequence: TGCAGTGCTAGTCCCGGGGGATACAACGAGCAGTACTTC.

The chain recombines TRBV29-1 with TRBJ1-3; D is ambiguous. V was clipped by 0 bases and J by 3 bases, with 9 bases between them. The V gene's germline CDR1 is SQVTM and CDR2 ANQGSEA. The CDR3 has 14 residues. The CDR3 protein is CSVEDPRGGNTIYF. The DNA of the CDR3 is TGCAGCGTTGAAGACCCTCGAGGTGGAAACACCATATATTTT.